This T cell receptor (beta chain) was sequenced during a study of shared clonotypes between healthy human individuals. With 5 bases clipped from V and 5 bases from J, the junction kept 5 bases outside the gene matches. The CDR3 spans 13 residues. Germline CDR1 and CDR2: WNHNN and SYGVQD (reference sequence). Repertoires were generated with immunoSEQ multiplex PCR, while TCRdb's copy carries only in-frame clones and drops some. The table records some 550,000 clones, more than 95% of them present only once. The V and J genes are TRBV10-1 and TRBJ2-5, with 7 bases identical to TRBD1. This TCR was sampled from a woman aged 30 to 39 in good health. The sample taken for sequencing was naive CD4+ T cells sorted from blood. Described subset: CD45RA+ positively selected. The CDR3 bases are TGCGCCAGCAGTTCCGACAGGGTTGAGACCCAGTACTTC. Encoded protein: CASSSDRVETQYF.